This is a list of T cell receptor beta chains from one sample in a study of cytomegalovirus exposure and HLA in healthy donors. Some clones are missing from TCRdb's copy, which holds only in-frame ones; the method was immunoSEQ multiplex PCR. The data include about 55,000 clones; the top ten clones carry 9% to 15%. The sample consisted of PBMCs. The receptor source for this set is a woman in her sixties in good health and CMV-seropositive. Each CDR3 is given without its conserved first and last residue. Each record gives: J gene, V gene, CDR3 length, CDR3 protein.

j_call: TRBJ1-6
v_call: TRBV28
cdr3_length: 14
cdr3_aa: ASSLIFGRRDSPLH

j_call: TRBJ1-4
v_call: TRBV9
cdr3_length: 13
cdr3_aa: ASSVSGTPNEKLF

j_call: TRBJ1-1
v_call: TRBV19
cdr3_length: 14
cdr3_aa: ASSIIGQGSNTEAF

j_call: TRBJ1-6
v_call: TRBV18
cdr3_length: 12
cdr3_aa: ASSPLDRDSPLH

j_call: TRBJ2-3
v_call: TRBV7-9
cdr3_length: 13
cdr3_aa: ASSSWGGSTDTQY

j_call: TRBJ1-1
v_call: TRBV19
cdr3_length: 14
cdr3_aa: ASTRGWERVGTEAF

j_call: TRBJ2-1
v_call: TRBV19
cdr3_length: 14
cdr3_aa: ASTPGWTGYLNEQF

j_call: TRBJ2-1
v_call: TRBV9
cdr3_length: 14
cdr3_aa: ASSVGGSVVYNEQF

j_call: TRBJ1-2
v_call: TRBV19
cdr3_length: 12
cdr3_aa: ASSIRTGRYGYT

j_call: TRBJ1-2
v_call: TRBV5-1
cdr3_length: 11
cdr3_aa: ASSPGRGAGYT

j_call: TRBJ1-1
v_call: TRBV18
cdr3_length: 14
cdr3_aa: ASASATGGMNTEAF

j_call: TRBJ2-1
v_call: TRBV5-1
cdr3_length: 19
cdr3_aa: ASSLVGVSGGDQYSDNEQF

j_call: -
v_call: TRBV5-1
cdr3_length: 10
cdr3_aa: ASSLDRYEQY

j_call: TRBJ1-1
v_call: TRBV10-3
cdr3_length: 11
cdr3_aa: ATARQDRTEAF

j_call: TRBJ2-7
v_call: TRBV19
cdr3_length: 13
cdr3_aa: ASSIVGQGVGEQY

j_call: TRBJ2-7
v_call: TRBV5-1
cdr3_length: 12
cdr3_aa: ASSLQQGVDEQY

j_call: TRBJ2-3
v_call: TRBV28
cdr3_length: 14
cdr3_aa: ASSLTIRPRGDTQY

j_call: TRBJ1-1
v_call: TRBV28
cdr3_length: 13
cdr3_aa: ASRILGQGYTEAF

j_call: TRBJ2-3
v_call: TRBV5-1
cdr3_length: 13
cdr3_aa: ASSSGRGPPDTQY

j_call: TRBJ1-1
v_call: TRBV11-3
cdr3_length: 13
cdr3_aa: ASSLAPQGGTEAF

j_call: TRBJ2-7
v_call: TRBV18
cdr3_length: 12
cdr3_aa: ASSPKELPYEQY

j_call: TRBJ1-2
v_call: TRBV7-9
cdr3_length: 11
cdr3_aa: ASSLEAGAGYT

j_call: TRBJ1-5
v_call: TRBV11-2
cdr3_length: 12
cdr3_aa: ASSRAGGNQPQH

j_call: TRBJ2-2
v_call: TRBV2
cdr3_length: 11
cdr3_aa: ASSDSIAGELF

j_call: TRBJ2-1
v_call: TRBV28
cdr3_length: 12
cdr3_aa: ASTRGGTYNEQF

j_call: TRBJ2-1
v_call: TRBV20-1
cdr3_length: 9
cdr3_aa: SARYGNEQF

j_call: TRBJ1-2
v_call: TRBV5-1
cdr3_length: 14
cdr3_aa: ASSPRTGPLIYGYT

j_call: TRBJ2-5
v_call: TRBV7-9
cdr3_length: 12
cdr3_aa: ASSLMGSQETQY

j_call: TRBJ2-7
v_call: TRBV5-6
cdr3_length: 12
cdr3_aa: ASSLGCGNYEQY

j_call: TRBJ1-6
v_call: TRBV28
cdr3_length: 12
cdr3_aa: ASCSSSSNSPLH

j_call: TRBJ1-1
v_call: TRBV5-6
cdr3_length: 11
cdr3_aa: ASSMTVNTEAF

j_call: TRBJ1-1
v_call: TRBV9
cdr3_length: 10
cdr3_aa: ASIRVCTEAF

j_call: TRBJ2-2
v_call: TRBV10-1
cdr3_length: 11
cdr3_aa: ASEGTNTGELF

j_call: TRBJ2-7
v_call: TRBV28
cdr3_length: 13
cdr3_aa: ASNPTRDNFYEQY

j_call: TRBJ1-2
v_call: TRBV6-5
cdr3_length: 11
cdr3_aa: ASRDRGRGGYT

j_call: TRBJ2-1
v_call: TRBV7-9
cdr3_length: 12
cdr3_aa: ASSLEYGLDEQF

j_call: TRBJ2-1
v_call: TRBV15
cdr3_length: 17
cdr3_aa: ATSSAYSGTSGFGDEQF

j_call: TRBJ2-1
v_call: TRBV28
cdr3_length: 12
cdr3_aa: ASRTGSGGWEQF

j_call: TRBJ1-2
v_call: TRBV7-8
cdr3_length: 12
cdr3_aa: ASSEQGTNYGYT

j_call: TRBJ2-7
v_call: TRBV19
cdr3_length: 12
cdr3_aa: ASSPSGVTYEQY

j_call: TRBJ1-2
v_call: TRBV19
cdr3_length: 12
cdr3_aa: ASSRTGLNHGYT

j_call: TRBJ1-1
v_call: TRBV27
cdr3_length: 13
cdr3_aa: ASSLRGQGYTEAF

j_call: TRBJ2-3
v_call: TRBV19
cdr3_length: 12
cdr3_aa: ASSITEGGRAQY

j_call: TRBJ2-1
v_call: TRBV11-3
cdr3_length: 15
cdr3_aa: ASSLSGASGGLNEQF

j_call: TRBJ1-1
v_call: TRBV11-2
cdr3_length: 13
cdr3_aa: ASSQGVSLNTEAF

j_call: TRBJ1-3
v_call: TRBV7-2
cdr3_length: 12
cdr3_aa: ASSLGQQLNTIY

j_call: TRBJ1-3
v_call: TRBV7-2
cdr3_length: 17
cdr3_aa: ASSPRTYTGTGIGNTIY

j_call: TRBJ1-2
v_call: TRBV10-2
cdr3_length: 12
cdr3_aa: ASSESQGNYGYT

j_call: TRBJ2-7
v_call: TRBV5-1
cdr3_length: 12
cdr3_aa: ASSLGGPSREQY

j_call: TRBJ2-7
v_call: TRBV27
cdr3_length: 13
cdr3_aa: ASSGTGPSSYEQY

j_call: TRBJ1-1
v_call: TRBV5-8
cdr3_length: 12
cdr3_aa: ASSSRQGKTEAF

j_call: -
v_call: TRBV4-1
cdr3_length: 12
cdr3_aa: ASSQPLNSYEQY

j_call: TRBJ2-1
v_call: TRBV16
cdr3_length: 13
cdr3_aa: ASSQGGGALNEQF

j_call: TRBJ1-6
v_call: TRBV2
cdr3_length: 14
cdr3_aa: ASSPREVTYNSPLH

j_call: TRBJ2-7
v_call: TRBV19
cdr3_length: 15
cdr3_aa: ASSITNRGREGYEQY

j_call: TRBJ2-3
v_call: TRBV14
cdr3_length: 16
cdr3_aa: ASSQASGGPTGTDTQY

j_call: TRBJ1-4
v_call: TRBV25-1
cdr3_length: 10
cdr3_aa: ASGWTAGKLF